This T cell receptor beta chain was identified during a study of blood T cell repertoires in COVID-19. Sequencing was performed with immunoSEQ multiplex PCR; in TCRdb, only in-frame clones are kept and a portion is missing. The data hold about 210,000 clones, with almost 85% observed a single time. The clonotype comes from a woman in her fifties or sixties with active or convalescent COVID-19. Sample: peripheral blood.

The CDR3, as DNA: TGTGCCAGTAGTGCAGGGATCGGAGCCAAAAACATTCAGTACTTC. It encodes CASSAGIGAKNIQYF. The chain employs TRBV19 and TRBJ2-4; perhaps TRBD1 as D (5 bases). The CDR3 is 15 residues long. Germline V gene lookup returns CDR1 LNHDA and CDR2 SQIVND (reference sequence). V was cut by 5 bases and J by 0 bases, with 11 bases left in between.